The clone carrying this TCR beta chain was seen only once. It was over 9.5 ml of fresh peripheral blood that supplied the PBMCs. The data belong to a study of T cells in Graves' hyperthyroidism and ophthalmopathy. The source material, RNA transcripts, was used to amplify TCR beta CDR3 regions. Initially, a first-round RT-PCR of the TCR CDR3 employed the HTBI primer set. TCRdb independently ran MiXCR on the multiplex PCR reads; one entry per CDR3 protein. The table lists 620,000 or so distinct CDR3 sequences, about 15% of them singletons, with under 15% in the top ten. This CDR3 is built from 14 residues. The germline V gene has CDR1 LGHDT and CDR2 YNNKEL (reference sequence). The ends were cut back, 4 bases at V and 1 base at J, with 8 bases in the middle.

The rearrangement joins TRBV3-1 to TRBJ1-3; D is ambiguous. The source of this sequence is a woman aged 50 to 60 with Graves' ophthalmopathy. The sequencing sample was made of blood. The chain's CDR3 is CASSPTKSGNTIYF. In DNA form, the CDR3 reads TGTGCCAGCAGCCCAACTAAGTCTGGAAACACCATATATTTT.